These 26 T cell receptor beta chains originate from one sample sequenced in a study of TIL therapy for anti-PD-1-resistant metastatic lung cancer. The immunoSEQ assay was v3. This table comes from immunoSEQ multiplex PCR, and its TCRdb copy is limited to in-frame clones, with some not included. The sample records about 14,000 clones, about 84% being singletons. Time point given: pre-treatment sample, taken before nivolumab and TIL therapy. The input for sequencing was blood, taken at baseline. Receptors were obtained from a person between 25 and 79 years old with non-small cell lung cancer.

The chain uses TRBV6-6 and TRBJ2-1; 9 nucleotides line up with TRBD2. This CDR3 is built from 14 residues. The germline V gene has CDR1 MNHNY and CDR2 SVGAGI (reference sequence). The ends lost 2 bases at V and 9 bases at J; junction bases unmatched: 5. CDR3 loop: CASSYSGGQSEQFF. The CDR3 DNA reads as TGTGCCAGCAGTTACAGCGGGGGGCAGAGTGAGCAGTTCTTC.

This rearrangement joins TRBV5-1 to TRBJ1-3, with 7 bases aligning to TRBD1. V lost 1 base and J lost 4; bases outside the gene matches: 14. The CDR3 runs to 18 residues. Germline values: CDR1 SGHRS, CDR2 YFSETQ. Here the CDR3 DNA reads TGCGCCAGCAGCTTGTTCCCCGCTCAGACAGGGTCGGGAAACACCATATATTTT. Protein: CASSLFPAQTGSGNTIYF. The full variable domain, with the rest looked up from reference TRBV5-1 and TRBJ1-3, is KAGVTQTPRYLIKTRGQQVTLSCSPISGHRSVSWYQQTPGQGLQFLFEYFSETQRNKGNFPGRFSGRQFSNSRSEMNVSTLELGDSALYLCASSLFPAQTGSGNTIYFGEGSWLTVV.

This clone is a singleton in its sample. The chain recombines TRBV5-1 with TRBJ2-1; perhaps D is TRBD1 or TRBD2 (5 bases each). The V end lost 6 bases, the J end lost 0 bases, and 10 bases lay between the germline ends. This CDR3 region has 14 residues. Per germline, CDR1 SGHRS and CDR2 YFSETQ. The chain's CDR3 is CASNGGSSYNEQFF. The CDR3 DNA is TGCGCCAGCAATGGGGGAAGCTCCTACAATGAGCAGTTCTTC.

The CDR3 DNA is TGTGCCAGCAGCCGGGACAGTGATACGCAGTATTTT. This encodes CASSRDSDTQYF. The chain uses TRBV6-6 and TRBJ2-3; 7 positions agree with TRBD1. Germline V CDR1 and CDR2: MNHNY, SVGAGI (reference sequence). The CDR3 extends over 12 amino acids. The junction had 3 bases not matched to a gene; V was cut back by 6 bases and J by 6 bases.

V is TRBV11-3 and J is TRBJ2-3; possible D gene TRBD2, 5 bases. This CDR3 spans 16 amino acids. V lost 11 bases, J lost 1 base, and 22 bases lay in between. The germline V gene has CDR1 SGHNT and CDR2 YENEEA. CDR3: CAGPESLDRRTDTQYF. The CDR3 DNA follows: TGTGCCGGCCCGGAATCACTAGATAGACGCACAGATACGCAGTATTTT.

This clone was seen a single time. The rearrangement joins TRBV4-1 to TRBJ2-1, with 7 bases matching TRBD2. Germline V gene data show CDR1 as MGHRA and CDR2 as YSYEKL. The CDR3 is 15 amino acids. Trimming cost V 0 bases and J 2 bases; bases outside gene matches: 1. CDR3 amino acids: CASSQELATYNEQFF. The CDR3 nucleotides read TGCGCCAGCAGCCAAGAACTAGCGACCTACAATGAGCAGTTCTTC.

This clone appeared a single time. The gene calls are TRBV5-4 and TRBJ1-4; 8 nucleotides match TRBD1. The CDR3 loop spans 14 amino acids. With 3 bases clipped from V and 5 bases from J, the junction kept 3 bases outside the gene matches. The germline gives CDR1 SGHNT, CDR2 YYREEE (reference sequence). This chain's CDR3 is CASSSRTGNEKLFF. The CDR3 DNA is TGTGCCAGCAGCTCTAGGACAGGGAATGAAAAACTGTTTTTT.

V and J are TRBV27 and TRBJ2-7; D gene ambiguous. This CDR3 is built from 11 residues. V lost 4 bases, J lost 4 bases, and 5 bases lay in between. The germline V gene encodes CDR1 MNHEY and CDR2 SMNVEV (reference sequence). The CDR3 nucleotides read TGTGCCAGCAGTTCCACGTACGAGCAGTACTTC. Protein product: CASSSTYEQYF.

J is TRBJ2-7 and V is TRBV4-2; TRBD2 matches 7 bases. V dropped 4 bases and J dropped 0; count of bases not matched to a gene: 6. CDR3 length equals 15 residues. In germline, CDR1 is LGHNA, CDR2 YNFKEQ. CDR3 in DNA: TGTGCCAGCAGCCTGGACGGGGGGATCTCCTACGAGCAGTACTTC. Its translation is CASSLDGGISYEQYF.

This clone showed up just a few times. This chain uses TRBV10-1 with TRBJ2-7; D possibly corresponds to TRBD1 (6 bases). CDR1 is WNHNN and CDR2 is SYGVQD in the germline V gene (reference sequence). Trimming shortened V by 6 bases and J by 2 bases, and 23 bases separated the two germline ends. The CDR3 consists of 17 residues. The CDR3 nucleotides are TGCGCCAGCAGCGTTGCCAGGGGTCCATCCCCCCCCTACGAGCAGTACGTC. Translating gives CASSVARGPSPPYEQYV.

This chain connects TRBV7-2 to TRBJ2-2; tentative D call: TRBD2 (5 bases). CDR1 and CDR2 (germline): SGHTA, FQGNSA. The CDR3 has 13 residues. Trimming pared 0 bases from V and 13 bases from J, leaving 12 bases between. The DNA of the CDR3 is TGTGCCAGCAGCTTAGCGACGGGGTGGGGGCTGTTTTTT. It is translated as CASSLATGWGLFF.

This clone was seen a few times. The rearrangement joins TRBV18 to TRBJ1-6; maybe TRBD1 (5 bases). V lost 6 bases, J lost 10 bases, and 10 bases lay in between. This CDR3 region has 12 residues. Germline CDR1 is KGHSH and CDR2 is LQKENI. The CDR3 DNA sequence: TGTGCCAGCTCCCAGGGAGGATCACCCCTCCACTTT. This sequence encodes CASSQGGSPLHF. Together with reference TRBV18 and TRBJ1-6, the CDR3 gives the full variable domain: NAGVMQNPRHLVRRRGQEARLRCSPMKGHSHVYWYRQLPEEGLKFMVYLQKENIIDESGMPKERFSAEFPKEGPSILRIQQVVRGDSAAYFCASSQGGSPLHFGNGTRLTVT.

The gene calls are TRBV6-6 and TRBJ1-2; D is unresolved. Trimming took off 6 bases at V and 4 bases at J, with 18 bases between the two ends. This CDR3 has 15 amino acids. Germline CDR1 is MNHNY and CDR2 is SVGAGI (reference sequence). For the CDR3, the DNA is TGTGCCAGCAGACCCCCGGGCCGATTCGGCTATGGCTACACCTTC. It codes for CASRPPGRFGYGYTF.

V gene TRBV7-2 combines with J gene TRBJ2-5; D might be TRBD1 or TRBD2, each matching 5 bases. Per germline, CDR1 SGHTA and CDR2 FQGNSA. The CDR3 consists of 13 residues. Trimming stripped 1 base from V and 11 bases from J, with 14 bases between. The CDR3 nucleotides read TGTGCCAGCAGCTTAGTAGGAGTTGGGGGACAGTACTTC. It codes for CASSLVGVGGQYF. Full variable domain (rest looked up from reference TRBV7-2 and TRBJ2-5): GAGVSQSPSNKVTEKGKDVELRCDPISGHTALYWYRQSLGQGLEFLIYFQGNSAPDKSGLPSDRFSAERTGGSVSTLTIQRTQQEDSAVYLCASSLVGVGGQYFGPGTRLLVL.

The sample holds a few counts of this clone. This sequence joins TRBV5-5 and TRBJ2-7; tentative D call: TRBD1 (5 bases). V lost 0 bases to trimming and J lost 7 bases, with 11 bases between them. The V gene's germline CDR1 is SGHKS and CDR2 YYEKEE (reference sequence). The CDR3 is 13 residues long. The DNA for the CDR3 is TGTGCCAGCAGCTTGGGCGTCAGGGTAGAGCAGTACGTC. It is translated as CASSLGVRVEQYV.

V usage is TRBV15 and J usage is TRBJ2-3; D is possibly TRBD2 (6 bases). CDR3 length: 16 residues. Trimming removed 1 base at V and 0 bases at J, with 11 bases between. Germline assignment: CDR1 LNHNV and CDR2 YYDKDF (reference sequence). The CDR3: CATSRGSGSSTDTQYF. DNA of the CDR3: TGTGCCACCAGCAGAGGTAGCGGCAGTAGCACAGATACGCAGTATTTT. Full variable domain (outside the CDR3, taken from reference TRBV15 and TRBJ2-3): DAMVIQNPRYQVTQFGKPVTLSCSQTLNHNVMYWYQQKSSQAPKLLFHYYDKDFNNEADTPDNFQSRRPNTSFCFLDIRSPGLGDTAMYLCATSRGSGSSTDTQYFGPGTRLTVL.

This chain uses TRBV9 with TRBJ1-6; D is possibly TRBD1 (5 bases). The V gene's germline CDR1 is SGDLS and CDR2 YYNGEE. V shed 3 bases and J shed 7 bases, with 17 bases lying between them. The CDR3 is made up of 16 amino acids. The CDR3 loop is CASSAGTYGENSPLHF. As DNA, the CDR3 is TGTGCCAGCAGCGCAGGGACGTACGGAGAAAATTCACCCCTCCACTTT.

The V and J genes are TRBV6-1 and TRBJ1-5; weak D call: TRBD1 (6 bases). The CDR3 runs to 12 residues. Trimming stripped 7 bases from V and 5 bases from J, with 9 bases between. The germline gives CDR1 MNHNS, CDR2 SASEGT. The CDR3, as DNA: TGTGCCAGCAAAAGGGGGGATCAGCCCCAGCATTTT. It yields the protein CASKRGDQPQHF.

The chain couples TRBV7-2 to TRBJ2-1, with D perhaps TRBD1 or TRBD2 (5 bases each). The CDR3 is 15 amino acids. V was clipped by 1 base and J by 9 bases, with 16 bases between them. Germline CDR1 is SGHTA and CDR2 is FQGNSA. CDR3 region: CASSLGRARRGEQFF. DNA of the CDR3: TGTGCCAGCAGCTTAGGGCGGGCTCGAAGGGGTGAGCAGTTCTTC.

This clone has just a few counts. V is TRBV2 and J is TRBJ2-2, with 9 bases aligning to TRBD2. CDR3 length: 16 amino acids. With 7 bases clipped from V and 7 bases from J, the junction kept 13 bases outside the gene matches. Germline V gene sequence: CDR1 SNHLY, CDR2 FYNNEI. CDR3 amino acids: CASTPVAGVYRGELFF. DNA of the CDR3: TGTGCCAGCACCCCGGTAGCGGGAGTGTACCGCGGGGAGCTGTTTTTT.

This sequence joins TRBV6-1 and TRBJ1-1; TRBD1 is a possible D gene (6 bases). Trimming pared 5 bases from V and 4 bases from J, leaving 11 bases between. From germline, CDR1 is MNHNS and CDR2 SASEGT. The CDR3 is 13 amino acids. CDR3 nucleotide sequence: TGTGCCAGCAGTATAGGGGGGAGCACTGAAGCTTTCTTT. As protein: CASSIGGSTEAFF.

This chain's CDR3 is CASSLEVEKLFF. CDR3 bases: TGTGCCAGCAGCTTAGAGGTTGAAAAACTGTTTTTT. The chain employs TRBV7-2 and TRBJ1-4; the D is unclear. V dropped 1 base and J dropped 7 bases, with 4 bases sitting between them. There are 12 residues in the CDR3. CDR1 is SGHTA, CDR2 FQGNSA, per germline.

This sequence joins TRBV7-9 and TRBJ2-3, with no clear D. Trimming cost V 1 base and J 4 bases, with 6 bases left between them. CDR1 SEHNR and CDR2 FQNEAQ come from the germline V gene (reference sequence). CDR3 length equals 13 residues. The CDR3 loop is CASSLGQADTQYF. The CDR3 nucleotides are TGTGCCAGCAGCTTAGGACAAGCAGATACGCAGTATTTT.

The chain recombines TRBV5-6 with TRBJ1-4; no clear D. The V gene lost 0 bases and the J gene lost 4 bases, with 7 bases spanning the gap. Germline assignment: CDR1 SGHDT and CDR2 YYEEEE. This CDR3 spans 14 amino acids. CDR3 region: CASSLGFSNEKLFF. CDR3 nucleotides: TGTGCCAGCAGCTTGGGTTTCAGTAATGAAAAACTGTTTTTT.

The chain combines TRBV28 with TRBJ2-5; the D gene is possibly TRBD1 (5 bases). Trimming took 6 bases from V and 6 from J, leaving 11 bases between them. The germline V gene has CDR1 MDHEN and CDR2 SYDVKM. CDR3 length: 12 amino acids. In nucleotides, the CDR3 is TGTGCCAGCAGGGCCAGGGTACAGACCCAGTACTTC. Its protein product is CASRARVQTQYF.

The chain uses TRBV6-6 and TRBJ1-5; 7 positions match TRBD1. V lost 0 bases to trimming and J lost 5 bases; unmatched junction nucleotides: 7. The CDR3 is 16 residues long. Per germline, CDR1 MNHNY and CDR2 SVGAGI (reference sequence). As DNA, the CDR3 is TGTGCCAGCAGTTACTCGTGGGGACAGAGGGATCAGCCCCAGCATTTT. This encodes CASSYSWGQRDQPQHF.